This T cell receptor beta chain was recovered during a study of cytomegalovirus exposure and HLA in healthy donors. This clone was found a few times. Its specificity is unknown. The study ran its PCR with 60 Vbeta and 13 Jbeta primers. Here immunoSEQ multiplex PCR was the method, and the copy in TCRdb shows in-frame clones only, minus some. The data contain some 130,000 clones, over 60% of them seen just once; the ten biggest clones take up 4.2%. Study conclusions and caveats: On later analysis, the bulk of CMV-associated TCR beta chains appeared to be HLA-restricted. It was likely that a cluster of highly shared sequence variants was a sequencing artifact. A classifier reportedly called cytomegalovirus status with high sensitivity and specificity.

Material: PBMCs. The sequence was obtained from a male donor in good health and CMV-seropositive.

The DNA of the CDR3 is TGTGCCAGTATACCTCTGGGGACACCTTACACTGAAGCTTTCTTT. As protein: CASIPLGTPYTEAFF. The chain couples TRBV19 to TRBJ1-1; maybe TRBD1 (6 bases). Per germline, CDR1 LNHDA and CDR2 SQIVND (reference sequence). The V and J ends lost 7 bases and 3 bases respectively, with 18 bases between them. The length of the CDR3 is 15 residues.